The 32 T cell receptor beta chains in this list originate from one sample, sequenced in a study of neurological immune-mediated disorders. Each CDR3 protein is one row after TCRdb ran MiXCR on the 5' RACE reads. Of tens of thousands of distinct CDR3 sequences in the sample, 11% to 15% were seen once. Sequencing input: PBMCs. Receptor source: a woman in her fifties or sixties with HTLV-1-associated myelopathy (HAM/TSP).

This chain connects TRBV20-1 to TRBJ1-2, with D tentatively TRBD1 (5 bases). CDR3 length: 12 amino acids. Trimming shortened V by 7 bases and J by 4 bases, and 13 bases separated the two germline ends. Per germline, CDR1 DFQATT and CDR2 SNEGSKA (reference sequence). The CDR3 DNA follows: TGCAGTGGGGGCGTCAGCCCCTATGGCTACACCTTC. Protein: CSGGVSPYGYTF.

Remarks on this clonotype: A junction boundary mismatches the germline segment, possibly from a read error. V gene TRBV5-1 combines with J gene TRBJ1-5; 8 bases match TRBD1. The CDR3 contains 17 residues. Germline lookup yields CDR1 SGHRS and CDR2 YFSETQ. The CDR3 DNA follows: TGCGCCAGCATCCCCGGACAGGGCCGCTATAGCAATCAGCCCCAACATTTT. Its translation: CASIPGQGRYSNQPQHF.

This clonotype has at least ten counts. The J gene is TRBJ1-2, the V gene TRBV6-5, with a tentative D call TRBD1 (5 bases). The V end lost 4 bases, the J end lost 8 bases, and 11 bases lay between the germline ends. This CDR3 is built from 12 residues. Germline CDR1 MNHEY, CDR2 SVGAGI. This CDR3 reads CASSFGDEGYTF. The CDR3 region has the DNA TGTGCCAGCAGTTTTGGGGACGAGGGCTACACCTTC.

This clonotype appeared many times. The chain has TRBV2 and TRBJ2-5; no firm D call. CDR3 length equals 13 residues. The germline CDR1 and CDR2 sequences are SNHLY and FYNNEI. The V end was cut by 2 bases, the J end by 1 base, with 5 bases between. CDR3 region: CASSESVQETQYF. In DNA form, the CDR3 reads TGTGCCAGCAGTGAATCAGTCCAAGAGACCCAGTACTTC.

This clonotype was detected many times. The chain links TRBV20-1 to TRBJ1-6; D gene ambiguous. Trimming pared 2 bases from V and 6 bases from J, leaving 14 bases between. The CDR3 is 15 amino acids. Germline loops: CDR1 DFQATT, CDR2 SNEGSKA (reference sequence). The CDR3 here is CSARLEGESNSPLHF. The CDR3 region has the DNA TGCAGTGCTAGATTGGAGGGAGAAAGTAATTCACCCCTCCACTTT.

This clonotype has a handful of counts. The V and J genes are TRBV6-1 and TRBJ2-1; D unclear. The CDR3 is 12 residues long. V dropped 6 bases and J dropped 10 bases, with 13 bases sitting between them. Germline values: CDR1 MNHNS, CDR2 SASEGT. For the CDR3, the DNA is TGTGCCAGCAGCTTTGGACCGTTAGAGCAGTTCTTC. Protein sequence: CASSFGPLEQFF.

This clonotype was recorded at least ten times. V usage is TRBV7-9 and J usage is TRBJ2-2; D unresolved. CDR1 is SEHNR, CDR2 FQNEAQ, per germline (reference sequence). The CDR3 totals 18 residues. Trimming removed 4 bases from V and 5 bases from J, with 23 bases in between. This chain's CDR3 is CASSSSWAASRATGELFF. In DNA form, the CDR3 reads TGTGCCAGCAGCTCCTCCTGGGCGGCTAGTAGGGCGACCGGGGAGCTGTTTTTT.

This clonotype has at least ten counts. The chain joins TRBV4-1 to TRBJ2-7, with 10 nucleotides matching TRBD2. J was trimmed by 3 bases and V by 0 bases; bases with no gene match: 8. In germline, CDR1 is MGHRA, CDR2 YSYEKL. The CDR3 is 17 amino acids. CDR3 protein: CASSQESFQRGGYEQYF. DNA of the CDR3: TGCGCCAGCAGCCAAGAATCTTTCCAGCGGGGGGGCTACGAGCAGTACTTC.

This clonotype has at least ten counts. This sequence joins TRBV5-6 and TRBJ2-5; unclear D gene. The V end lost 2 bases, the J end lost 5 bases, and 13 bases lay between the germline ends. This CDR3 has 14 amino acids. The V gene's germline CDR1 is SGHDT and CDR2 YYEEEE. The DNA of the CDR3 is TGTGCCAGCAGCTTTCAGGACGGCGCGGAGACCCAGTACTTC. Translation gives CASSFQDGAETQYF.

This clonotype was detected many times. This rearrangement joins TRBV5-1 to TRBJ2-3, with 8 bases that match TRBD2. Per the germline V gene, CDR1 is SGHRS and CDR2 is YFSETQ. CDR3 length: 13 residues. J lost 5 bases, V lost 2 bases, and 1 base had no gene match. DNA for the CDR3: TGCGCCAGCAGCTTAACTAGCGGAGATACGCAGTATTTT. This gives the protein CASSLTSGDTQYF.

In its sample, this clonotype was seen many times. The J gene is TRBJ2-3, the V gene TRBV15; possibly TRBD1 or TRBD2 for D (7 bases each). Germline CDR1 is LNHNV and CDR2 is YYDKDF (reference sequence). CDR3 length equals 15 residues. With 0 bases removed from V and 5 bases from J, the gap between germline ends came to 12 bases. Here the CDR3 DNA reads TGTGCCACCAGCAGAGACAGGGGGGGTATAGATACGCAGTATTTT. This codes for CATSRDRGGIDTQYF.

This clonotype was counted only a few times. This sequence joins TRBV29-1 and TRBJ1-2; D gene ambiguous. The CDR3 loop spans 16 amino acids. Germline V gene sequence: CDR1 SQVTM, CDR2 ANQGSEA. V gave up 0 bases and J gave up 4 bases, with 18 bases separating them. The CDR3 sequence is CSVEDGGSKAAYGYTF. For the CDR3, the DNA is TGCAGCGTTGAAGATGGTGGCAGCAAAGCCGCCTATGGCTACACCTTC.

Many counts were recorded for this clonotype. J is TRBJ2-1 and V is TRBV7-8, with D maybe TRBD2 (5 bases). The CDR3 consists of 14 residues. V was clipped by 1 base and J by 9 bases, with 13 bases between them. Germline CDR1 and CDR2: SGHVS and FQNEAQ. The CDR3 DNA sequence: TGTGCCAGCAGCTTAGGGCTACTAGAGGGTGAGCAGTTCTTC. Its translation is CASSLGLLEGEQFF.

Only a few counts were recorded for this clonotype. The gene calls are TRBV6-2 or TRBV6-3 and TRBJ1-5; the D gene is possibly TRBD1 (6 bases). The V end was cut by 4 bases, the J end by 5 bases, with 12 bases between. Germline V CDR1 and CDR2: MNHEY, SVGEGT. This CDR3 is built from 14 residues. CDR3 bases: TGTGCCAGCAGTTTTGACAGGACTTATCAGCCCCAGCATTTT. Translated: CASSFDRTYQPQHF.

The sample holds many counts of this clonotype. The CDR3 sequence is CASSLGAGNNEQFF. In DNA, the CDR3 is TGCGCCAGCAGCTTGGGTGCGGGGAACAATGAGCAGTTCTTC. The V call is TRBV5-1, the J call TRBJ2-1; D is perhaps TRBD2 (6 bases). The CDR3 sequence is 14 residues long. Trimming cost V 0 bases and J 5 bases, with 9 bases left between them. Germline values: CDR1 SGHRS, CDR2 YFSETQ.

Many counts were recorded for this clonotype. The genes are TRBV7-2 and TRBJ1-1; D is undetermined. The ends were cut back, 4 bases at V and 5 bases at J, with 14 bases in the middle. From germline, CDR1 is SGHTA and CDR2 FQGNSA. This CDR3 spans 14 amino acids. The CDR3 DNA follows: TGTGCCAGCAGCTACGACTCCCGTGGGACTGAAGCTTTCTTT. Amino acid sequence: CASSYDSRGTEAFF.

Ten or more counts support this clonotype. The chain joins TRBV4-3 to TRBJ1-5, with D unresolved. V dropped 0 bases and J dropped 2 bases, with 14 bases sitting between them. CDR3 length: 17 residues. CDR1 is LGHNA, CDR2 YSLEER, per germline. The DNA for the CDR3 is TGCGCCAGCAGCCAAGATAGATACCCGAAACGCAATCAGCCCCAGCATTTT. Translated: CASSQDRYPKRNQPQHF.

Judged by abundance, this clonotype is large (0.1 to 1%). The rearrangement uses TRBV6-6 and TRBJ1-3; TRBD1 matches at 11 bases. The CDR3 has 15 residues. J was trimmed by 4 bases and V by 6 bases; bases with no gene match: 5. Germline CDR1 is MNHNY and CDR2 is SVGAGI (reference sequence). CDR3 sequence (DNA): TGTGCCAGCAGGGATGGACAGGGGGCAGGAAACACCATATATTTT. Amino acid sequence: CASRDGQGAGNTIYF.

This clonotype was recorded many times. The chain combines TRBV29-1 with TRBJ1-2, with 8 bases identical to TRBD1. This CDR3 region has 12 residues. Germline V CDR1 and CDR2: SQVTM, ANQGSEA. Trimming at V came to 6 bases and at J to 6 bases, leaving 6 bases not matched to a gene. In DNA form, the CDR3 reads TGCAGCGTGGACAGGGATGACAATGGCTACACCTTC. As protein: CSVDRDDNGYTF.

This clonotype showed up many times. The chain is built from TRBV3-1 and TRBJ1-4; D is possibly TRBD1 (5 bases). The V end was cut by 4 bases, the J end by 5 bases, with 14 bases between. The CDR3 totals 15 residues. Germline V gives CDR1 LGHDT, CDR2 YNNKEL (reference sequence). In DNA, the CDR3 is TGTGCCAGCAGCCCGCCGGGACTTATGAATGAAAAACTGTTTTTT. Its protein product is CASSPPGLMNEKLFF. Full variable domain (outside the CDR3, taken from reference TRBV3-1 and TRBJ1-4): DTAVSQTPKYLVTQMGNDKSIKCEQNLGHDTMYWYKQDSKKFLKIMFSYNNKELIINETVPNRFSPKSPDKAHLNLHINSLELGDSAVYFCASSPPGLMNEKLFFGSGTQLSVL.

This clonotype was recorded many times. The genes are TRBV5-1 and TRBJ2-1; the match to TRBD2 covers 7 bases. The CDR3 runs to 16 residues. Germline CDR1 is SGHRS and CDR2 is YFSETQ. Trimming cost V 0 bases and J 1 base; bases outside gene matches: 4. The CDR3 loop is CASSLVAGESYNEQFF. CDR3 bases: TGCGCCAGCAGCTTGGTTGCGGGGGAATCCTACAATGAGCAGTTCTTC. Full variable domain (rest looked up from reference TRBV5-1 and TRBJ2-1): KAGVTQTPRYLIKTRGQQVTLSCSPISGHRSVSWYQQTPGQGLQFLFEYFSETQRNKGNFPGRFSGRQFSNSRSEMNVSTLELGDSALYLCASSLVAGESYNEQFFGPGTRLTVL.

This clonotype showed up many times. V usage is TRBV20-1 and J usage is TRBJ2-1, with 8 nucleotides matching TRBD2. Germline V gene data show CDR1 as DFQATT and CDR2 as SNEGSKA (reference sequence). The V segment lost 4 bases and the J segment 6 bases; nucleotides outside the gene matches: 11. CDR3 length equals 15 residues. CDR3 DNA sequence: TGCAGTGCTAACCGGGGGACGGGGGGGGCCAATGAGCAGTTCTTC. It codes for CSANRGTGGANEQFF.

This clonotype has a count of ten or more. This chain uses TRBV6-5 with TRBJ1-6; TRBD1 is a possible D gene (5 bases). CDR3 length: 16 amino acids. The germline gives CDR1 MNHEY, CDR2 SVGAGI. Trimming pared 0 bases from V and 11 bases from J, leaving 17 bases between. Here the CDR3 DNA reads TGTGCCAGCAGTTACTCTCGGACCAACGAGGGGACACCCCTCCACTTT. Translated, it gives CASSYSRTNEGTPLHF.

This clonotype was seen ten or more times. The chain uses TRBV5-1 and TRBJ1-1; 9 bases align to TRBD1. CDR1 and CDR2 (germline): SGHRS, YFSETQ. The CDR3 totals 16 residues. V trimming: 3 bases; J trimming: 5 bases; junction bases outside the gene matches: 11. DNA of the CDR3: TGCGCCAGCAGCTCTCTCTCCGGACAGGGGTATACTGAAGCTTTCTTT. Its protein is CASSSLSGQGYTEAFF. The complete variable domain, with remaining parts taken from reference TRBV5-1 and TRBJ1-1, reads KAGVTQTPRYLIKTRGQQVTLSCSPISGHRSVSWYQQTPGQGLQFLFEYFSETQRNKGNFPGRFSGRQFSNSRSEMNVSTLELGDSALYLCASSSLSGQGYTEAFFGQGTRLTVV.

The rearrangement joins TRBV5-1 to TRBJ2-3, with D possibly TRBD2 on 5 matching bases. V shed 4 bases and J shed 0 bases, with 15 bases lying between them. The CDR3 runs to 16 residues. Germline CDR1 is SGHRS and CDR2 is YFSETQ. The CDR3 protein is CASSKLDRTSTDTQYF. CDR3 coding DNA: TGCGCCAGCAGCAAGCTGGATCGGACTAGCACAGATACGCAGTATTTT. The full variable domain, rest sourced from reference TRBV5-1 and TRBJ2-3, is KAGVTQTPRYLIKTRGQQVTLSCSPISGHRSVSWYQQTPGQGLQFLFEYFSETQRNKGNFPGRFSGRQFSNSRSEMNVSTLELGDSALYLCASSKLDRTSTDTQYFGPGTRLTVL.

V and J are TRBV30 and TRBJ2-6, with D hard to call. Germline lookup yields CDR1 GTSNPN and CDR2 SVGIG (reference sequence). V dropped 4 bases and J dropped 1 base, with 2 bases sitting between them. The CDR3 is made up of 12 amino acids. Written as DNA, the CDR3 is TGTGCCTGGACATCTGGGGCCAACGTCCTGACTTTC. Amino acids: CAWTSGANVLTF.

This clonotype was seen at least ten times. V is TRBV7-2 and J is TRBJ2-7, with 12 positions matching TRBD2. Trimming at V came to 1 base and at J to 7 bases, leaving 2 bases not matched to a gene. The CDR3 loop spans 14 amino acids. Germline lookup yields CDR1 SGHTA and CDR2 FQGNSA. CDR3 bases: TGTGCCAGCAGCTTAGACCTAGCGGGGGGGGAGCAGTACTTC. Protein product: CASSLDLAGGEQYF.

This chain joins TRBV20-1 and TRBJ2-1, with D perhaps TRBD1 (6 bases). V was cut by 1 base and J by 4 bases, with 11 bases left in between. The CDR3 length is 14 residues. Germline CDR1 reads DFQATT; CDR2 reads SNEGSKA (reference sequence). CDR3 DNA sequence: TGCAGTGCTAGAGTGGGGGCCCCTTACAATGAGCAGTTCTTC. Translated: CSARVGAPYNEQFF.

This clonotype is medium-sized in the sample. The CDR3 loop is CASSSGQGEKKVFF. The CDR3 nucleotides read TGCGCCAGCAGCTCTGGACAGGGGGAAAAGAAGGTGTTTTTT. The J gene is TRBJ2-2, the V gene TRBV5-1; 10 bases agree with TRBD1. Germline CDR1 and CDR2: SGHRS and YFSETQ. With V trimmed by 3 bases and J by 15 bases, 11 bases remained unmatched. The CDR3 consists of 14 residues.

The table lists this clonotype with a count of one. CDR3 sequence (DNA): TGTGCCAGCAGCCCCCGGGGGGCGGATTACAATGAGCAGTTCTTC. Protein: CASSPRGADYNEQFF. The rearrangement uses TRBV7-9 and TRBJ2-5, with D maybe TRBD2 (7 bases). TRBJ2-1 explains the end of the DNA better; the J call may be wrong. This CDR3 region has 15 residues. Germline-derived CDR1 and CDR2 are SEHNR and FQNEAQ (reference sequence).

As regards this clonotype: At one of its ends the junction is not consistent with the germline gene, which may arise from a read error. The chain links TRBV15 to TRBJ2-7, with D uncertain. CDR3 length equals 14 residues. The germline V gene has CDR1 LNHNV and CDR2 YYDKDF (reference sequence). CDR3 sequence: CSTSRYGLSYEQYF. Written as DNA, the CDR3 is TGTTCCACCAGCAGATACGGTCTTTCCTACGAGCAGTACTTC.

This clonotype was seen at least ten times. The gene calls are TRBV12-3 or TRBV12-4 and TRBJ2-5; D tentatively reads TRBD1 or TRBD2 (6 bases each). V was clipped by 7 bases and J by 5 bases, with 14 bases between them. The CDR3 length is 13 residues. CDR3 region: CASTGAWGETQYF. The CDR3 DNA reads TGTGCCAGCACGGGGGCCTGGGGGGAGACCCAGTACTTC.